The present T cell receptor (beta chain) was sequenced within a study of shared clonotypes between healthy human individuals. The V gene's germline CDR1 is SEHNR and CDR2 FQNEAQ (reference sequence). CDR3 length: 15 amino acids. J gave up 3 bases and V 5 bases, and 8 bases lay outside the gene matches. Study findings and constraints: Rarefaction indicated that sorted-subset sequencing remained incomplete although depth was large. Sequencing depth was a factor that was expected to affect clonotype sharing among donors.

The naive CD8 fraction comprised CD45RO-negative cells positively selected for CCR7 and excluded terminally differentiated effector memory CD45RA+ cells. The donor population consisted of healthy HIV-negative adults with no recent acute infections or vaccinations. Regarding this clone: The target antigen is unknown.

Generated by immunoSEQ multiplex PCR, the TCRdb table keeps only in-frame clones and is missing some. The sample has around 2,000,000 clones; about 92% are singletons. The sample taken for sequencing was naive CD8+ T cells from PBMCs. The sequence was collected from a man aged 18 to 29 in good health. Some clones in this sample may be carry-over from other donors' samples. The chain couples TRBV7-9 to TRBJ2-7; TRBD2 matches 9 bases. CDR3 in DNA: TGTGCCAGCAGCCCATCGGCGGGAGGGTACTACGAGCAGTACTTC. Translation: CASSPSAGGYYEQYF.